This section outlines one TCR beta chain sequence together with its context. In the study's own analysis: Quantification of nucleated cells was approximated via reference gene primer amplification. Some clones are missing from TCRdb's copy, which holds only in-frame ones; the method was immunoSEQ multiplex PCR. The V and J calls and clone size were taken over from that table, and D and trimming were inferred from the DNA. In the table there are more than 110,000 clones, more than 75% of which are singletons. The sample originates from a study of blood T cell repertoires in COVID-19. Across the study: Acute-phase and convalescent COVID-19 samples originated in the United States, Italy and Spain.

Trimming left V 3 bases short and J 1 base short, with 9 bases between. The CDR3 is made up of 14 amino acids. Germline CDR1 is LNHDA and CDR2 is SQIVND (reference sequence). Material: peripheral blood. The chain is built from TRBV19 and TRBJ1-1, with D possibly matching TRBD1 (6 bases). The sequence derives from a man older than 75 with acute or convalescent COVID-19. The CDR3 loop reads CASSISGANTEAFF. CDR3 DNA: TGTGCCAGTAGTATCTCAGGGGCGAACACTGAAGCTTTCTTT.